Sequencing of this TCR beta chain was carried out in a study of CD8 T cells in ankylosing spondylitis. V lost 1 base, J lost 4 bases, and 18 bases lay in between. Germline V gene sequence: CDR1 MNHEY, CDR2 SVGAGI. The length of the CDR3 is 17 residues. Scientists made TCR beta libraries using quantitative 5'-RACE with molecular barcodes. TCRdb used MiXCR to reprocess the 5' RACE reads, holding one entry per CDR3 protein. Here the sample spans under 850,000 distinct CDR3 sequences, about 20% being singletons. On this clonotype itself: The target antigen is unknown.

The study, taken as a whole, reports: Reports say disease-linked clones showed up significantly more in matched ankylosing spondylitis synovial fluid. One TCR beta motif, made up of roughly 8 highly homologous variants, appeared characteristic of ankylosing spondylitis blood. With a CD8+ phenotype, disease-linked clones were relatively rare in peripheral blood.

This receptor was taken from a male donor with ankylosing spondylitis. This rearrangement joins TRBV6-5 to TRBJ2-3; D gene uncertain. Sequenced sample: blood, either unsorted or a sorted T cell fraction (not recorded which). The CDR3 sequence is CASSYFVSPWVADTQYF. CDR3 nucleotides: TGTGCCAGCAGTTACTTTGTGAGTCCCTGGGTCGCAGATACGCAGTATTTT.